These 16 T cell receptor beta chains share one sample of origin, sequenced in a study of OX40 agonist ivuxolimab in advanced cancers. Assay: immunoSEQ multiplex PCR; the TCRdb copy retains only in-frame clones and omits some. The sample records approximately 19,000 clones, around 80% being singletons. The material sequenced was CD4+ or CD8+ T cells sorted from blood, taken in a trial of the OX40 agonist ivuxolimab. The source is an adult with an advanced solid tumor such as melanoma, head and neck, liver or kidney cancer.

The V and J genes are TRBV28 and TRBJ2-3; D may be TRBD2 (6 bases). This CDR3 comprises 15 residues. Germline V gives CDR1 MDHEN, CDR2 SYDVKM. V was trimmed by 6 bases and J by 4 bases, leaving 17 bases between them. The CDR3 here is CASRGGVASPDTQYF. CDR3 coding DNA: TGTGCCAGCAGGGGGGGAGTTGCTAGTCCAGATACGCAGTATTTT.

This chain connects TRBV29-1 to TRBJ2-1, with 14 nucleotides matching TRBD2. V shed 6 bases and J 0 bases; nucleotides not matched to a gene: 4. CDR1 is SQVTM, CDR2 ANQGSEA, per germline. CDR3 size: 16 residues. The CDR3 nucleotides read TGCAGCGTCGGGGGACTAGCGGGAGTCTCCTACAATGAGCAGTTCTTC. Protein: CSVGGLAGVSYNEQFF.

The chain links TRBV5-1 to TRBJ2-7; 11 bases agree with TRBD1. The length of the CDR3 is 15 residues. Germline-derived CDR1 and CDR2 are SGHRS and YFSETQ. V dropped 7 bases and J dropped 4; count of bases not matched to a gene: 10. In nucleotides, the CDR3 is TGCGCCAGCGGAATTACCGGGACAGGGGGATACGAGCAGTACTTC. Translation: CASGITGTGGYEQYF.

V usage is TRBV19 and J usage is TRBJ2-1; 7 bases align to TRBD2. This CDR3 spans 15 amino acids. The J segment lost 7 bases and the V segment lost 4 bases, leaving 10 bases of the junction unmatched. The germline V gene encodes CDR1 LNHDA and CDR2 SQIVND (reference sequence). The CDR3 is CASSRAGSTENEQFF. The CDR3, as DNA: TGTGCCAGTAGTAGAGCGGGGTCAACGGAGAATGAGCAGTTCTTC.

The chain couples TRBV27 to TRBJ2-3, with a weak D call TRBD2 (5 bases). The CDR3 has 17 residues. The V and J ends lost 6 bases and 3 bases respectively, with 22 bases between them. Germline CDR1 reads MNHEY; CDR2 reads SMNVEV (reference sequence). CDR3 bases: TGTGCCAGCAGGACCAGAGCGGACGGCCTTCGAACAGATACGCAGTATTTT. Amino acids: CASRTRADGLRTDTQYF.

This rearrangement joins TRBV28 to TRBJ2-7; 11 positions match TRBD1. The CDR3 is 14 residues long. V dropped 6 bases and J dropped 0; count of bases not matched to a gene: 1. Germline CDR1 and CDR2: MDHEN and SYDVKM. The CDR3, as DNA: TGTGCCAGCAGGGGGACAGGGGGCTCCTACGAGCAGTACTTC. This encodes CASRGTGGSYEQYF.

This sequence joins TRBV2 and TRBJ2-5; a possible D gene is TRBD2 (5 bases). Germline CDR1 is SNHLY and CDR2 is FYNNEI. Trimming removed 10 bases from V and 3 bases from J, with 9 bases in between. There are 11 residues in the CDR3. CDR3 DNA sequence: TGTGCCACCTGGACTGAAGAGACCCAGTACTTC. It yields the protein CATWTEETQYF.

This chain joins TRBV28 and TRBJ2-1, with D possibly called TRBD1 or TRBD2 (5 bases each). Germline loops: CDR1 MDHEN, CDR2 SYDVKM. Trimming cost V 4 bases and J 4 bases, with 14 bases left between them. The CDR3 has 15 amino acids. The CDR3 loop reads CASSSPGRGYNEQFF. The CDR3 bases are TGTGCCAGCAGTTCTCCGGGACGGGGATACAATGAGCAGTTCTTC. Full variable domain (rest looked up from reference TRBV28 and TRBJ2-1): DVKVTQSSRYLVKRTGEKVFLECVQDMDHENMFWYRQDPGLGLRLIYFSYDVKMKEKGDIPEGYSVSREKKERFSLILESASTNQTSMYLCASSSPGRGYNEQFFGPGTRLTVL.

V and J are TRBV10-3 and TRBJ1-5; D is possibly TRBD1 (6 bases). This CDR3 has 13 residues. V was pared by 7 bases and J by 3 bases, with 10 bases between. Per the germline V gene, CDR1 is ENHRY and CDR2 is SYGVKD. CDR3: CAIKGDNNQPQHF. CDR3 DNA sequence: TGTGCCATCAAGGGGGACAACAATCAGCCCCAGCATTTT.

The gene calls are TRBV7-6 and TRBJ2-3; D not certain. The V gene's germline CDR1 is SGHVS and CDR2 FNYEAQ. This CDR3 region has 12 residues. Deletions cut 5 bases from V and 6 bases from J, with 9 bases between. The CDR3, as DNA: TGTGCCAGCAGCACACTCGGTGATACGCAGTATTTT. Translating it yields CASSTLGDTQYF.

In nucleotides, the CDR3 is TGTGCCAGCAGCTTAGTGGGAGGGGGGGACACTGAAGCTTTCTTT. Its translation is CASSLVGGGDTEAFF. The chain employs TRBV7-9 and TRBJ1-1; D may be TRBD1 (6 bases). CDR1 and CDR2 from the germline V gene are SEHNR and FQNEAQ (reference sequence). This CDR3 is 15 amino acids long. V shed 1 base and J shed 3 bases, with 12 bases lying between them.

The chain uses TRBV9 and TRBJ1-2; D unresolved. Per the germline V gene, CDR1 is SGDLS and CDR2 is YYNGEE. V lost 0 bases, J lost 0 bases, and 9 bases lay in between. The CDR3 totals 15 residues. The CDR3 DNA sequence: TGTGCCAGCAGCGTAGAAAACCGAGCTAACTATGGCTACACCTTC. Residues: CASSVENRANYGYTF.

This chain connects TRBV5-6 to TRBJ2-7, with D uncertain. V gave up 0 bases and J gave up 6 bases, with 7 bases separating them. Germline CDR1 reads SGHDT; CDR2 reads YYEEEE. The CDR3 totals 12 residues. The CDR3 DNA reads as TGTGCCAGCAGCTTGGCCGCAGTCGAGCAGTACTTC. The encoded protein is CASSLAAVEQYF.

V and J are TRBV18 and TRBJ2-6, with D hard to call. The V gene lost 4 bases and the J gene lost 2 bases, with 9 bases spanning the gap. CDR3 length: 15 amino acids. From germline, CDR1 is KGHSH and CDR2 LQKENI. The CDR3 protein is CASSQSQAGANVLTF. In nucleotides, the CDR3 is TGTGCCAGCTCACAGTCCCAGGCTGGGGCCAACGTCCTGACTTTC. Looking up the rest from reference TRBV18 and TRBJ2-6 gives the full variable domain: NAGVMQNPRHLVRRRGQEARLRCSPMKGHSHVYWYRQLPEEGLKFMVYLQKENIIDESGMPKERFSAEFPKEGPSILRIQQVVRGDSAAYFCASSQSQAGANVLTFGAGSRLTVL.

This clone showed up just a few times. The chain is built from TRBV30 and TRBJ1-2; D is unclear. Germline CDR1 is GTSNPN and CDR2 is SVGIG (reference sequence). This CDR3 spans 15 amino acids. V lost 0 bases to trimming and J lost 4 bases, with 15 bases between them. The CDR3 DNA is TGTGCCTGGAGTGTAGCAAACGCAGATCTCTATGGCTACACCTTC. Encoded protein: CAWSVANADLYGYTF.

The chain employs TRBV19 and TRBJ2-1; TRBD2 might be the D (5 bases). V was pared by 3 bases and J by 13 bases, with 13 bases between. Germline V gene sequence: CDR1 LNHDA, CDR2 SQIVND (reference sequence). This CDR3 region has 12 residues. CDR3 bases: TGTGCCAGTAGTATCGGGATCTCGAAACAGTTCTTC. This sequence encodes CASSIGISKQFF.